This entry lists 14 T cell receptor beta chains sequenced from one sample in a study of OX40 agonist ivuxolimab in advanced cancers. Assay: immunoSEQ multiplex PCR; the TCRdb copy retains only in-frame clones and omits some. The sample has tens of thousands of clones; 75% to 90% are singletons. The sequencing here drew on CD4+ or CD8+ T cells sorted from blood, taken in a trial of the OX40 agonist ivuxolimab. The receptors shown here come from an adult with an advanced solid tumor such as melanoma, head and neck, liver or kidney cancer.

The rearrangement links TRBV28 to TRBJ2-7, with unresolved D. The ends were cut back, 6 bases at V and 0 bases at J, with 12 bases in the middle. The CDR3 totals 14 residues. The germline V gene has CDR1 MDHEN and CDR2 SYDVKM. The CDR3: CASSETGRSYEQYF. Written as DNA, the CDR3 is TGTGCCAGCAGCGAAACGGGCCGCTCCTACGAGCAGTACTTC.

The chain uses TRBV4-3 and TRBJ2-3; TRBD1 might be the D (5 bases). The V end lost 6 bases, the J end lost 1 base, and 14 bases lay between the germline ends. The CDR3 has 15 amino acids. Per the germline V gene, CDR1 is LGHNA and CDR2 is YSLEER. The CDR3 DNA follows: TGCGCCAGCAGTCGGACAAGCGCCCGCACAGATACGCAGTATTTT. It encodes CASSRTSARTDTQYF.

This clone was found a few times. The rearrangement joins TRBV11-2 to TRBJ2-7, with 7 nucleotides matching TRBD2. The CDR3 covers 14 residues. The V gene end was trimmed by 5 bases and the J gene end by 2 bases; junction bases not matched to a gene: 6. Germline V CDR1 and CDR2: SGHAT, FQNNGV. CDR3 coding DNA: TGTGCCAGCAGCCCCCCGGGGGGAACCTACGAGCAGTACTTC. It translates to CASSPPGGTYEQYF. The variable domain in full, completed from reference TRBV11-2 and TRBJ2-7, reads EAGVAQSPRYKIIEKRQSVAFWCNPISGHATLYWYQQILGQGPKLLIQFQNNGVVDDSQLPKDRFSAERLKGVDSTLKIQPAKLEDSAVYLCASSPPGGTYEQYFGPGTRLTVT.

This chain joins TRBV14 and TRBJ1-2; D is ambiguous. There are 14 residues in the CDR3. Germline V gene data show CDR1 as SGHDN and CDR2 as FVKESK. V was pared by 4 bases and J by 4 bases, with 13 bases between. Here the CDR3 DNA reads TGTGCCAGCAGCCCCGGACTGGAGATCTATGGCTACACCTTC. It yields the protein CASSPGLEIYGYTF.

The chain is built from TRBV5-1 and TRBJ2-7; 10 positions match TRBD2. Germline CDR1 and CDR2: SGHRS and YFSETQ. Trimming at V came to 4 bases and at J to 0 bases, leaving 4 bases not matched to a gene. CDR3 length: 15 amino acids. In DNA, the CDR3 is TGCGCCAGCAGCCTACTAGCGGGGAGCTCCTACGAGCAGTACTTC. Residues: CASSLLAGSSYEQYF.

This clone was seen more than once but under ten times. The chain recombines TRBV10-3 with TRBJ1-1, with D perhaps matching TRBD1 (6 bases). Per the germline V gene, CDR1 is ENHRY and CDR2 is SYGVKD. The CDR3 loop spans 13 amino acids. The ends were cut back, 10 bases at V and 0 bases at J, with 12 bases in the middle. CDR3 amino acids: CATTGDMNTEAFF. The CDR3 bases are TGTGCCACGACAGGAGACATGAACACTGAAGCTTTCTTT.

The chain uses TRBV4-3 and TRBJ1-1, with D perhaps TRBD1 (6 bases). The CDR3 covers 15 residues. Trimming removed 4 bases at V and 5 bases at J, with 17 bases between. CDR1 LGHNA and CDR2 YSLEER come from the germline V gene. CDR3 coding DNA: TGCGCCAGCAGCCGGGCAGGCAGGGGAGGGACTGAAGCTTTCTTT. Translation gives CASSRAGRGGTEAFF.

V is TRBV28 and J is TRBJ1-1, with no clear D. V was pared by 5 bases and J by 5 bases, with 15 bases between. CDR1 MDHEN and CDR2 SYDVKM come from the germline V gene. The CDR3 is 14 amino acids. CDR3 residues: CASSVSKLSTEAFF. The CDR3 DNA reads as TGTGCCAGCAGTGTTTCAAAGCTGAGTACTGAAGCTTTCTTT.

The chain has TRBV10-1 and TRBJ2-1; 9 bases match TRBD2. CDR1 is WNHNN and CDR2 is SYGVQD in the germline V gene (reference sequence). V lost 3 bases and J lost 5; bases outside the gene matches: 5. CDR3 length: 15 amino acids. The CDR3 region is CASSDRGLAHNEQFF. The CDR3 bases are TGCGCCAGCAGTGACAGGGGACTAGCCCACAATGAGCAGTTCTTC.

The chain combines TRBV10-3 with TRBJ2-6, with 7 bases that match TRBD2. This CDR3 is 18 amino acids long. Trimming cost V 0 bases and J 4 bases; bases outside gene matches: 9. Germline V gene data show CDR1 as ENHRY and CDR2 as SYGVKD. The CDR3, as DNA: TGTGCCATCAGTGAGTCAAAACGGGGGGACCCCGGGGCCAACGTCCTGACTTTC. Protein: CAISESKRGDPGANVLTF.

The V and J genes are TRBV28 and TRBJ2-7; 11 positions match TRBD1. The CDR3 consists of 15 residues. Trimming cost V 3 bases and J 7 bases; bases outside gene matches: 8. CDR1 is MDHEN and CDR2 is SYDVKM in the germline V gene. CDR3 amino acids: CASSLPGQGGGEQYF. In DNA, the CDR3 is TGTGCCAGCAGTTTGCCGGGACAGGGGGGGGGAGAGCAGTACTTC.

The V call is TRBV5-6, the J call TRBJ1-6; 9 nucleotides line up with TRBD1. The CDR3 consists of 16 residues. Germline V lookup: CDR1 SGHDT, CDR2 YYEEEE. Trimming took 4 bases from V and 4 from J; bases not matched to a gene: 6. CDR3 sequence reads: CASSPTGTGYNSPLHF. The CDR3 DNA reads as TGTGCCAGCAGCCCGACCGGGACAGGGTATAATTCACCCCTCCACTTT. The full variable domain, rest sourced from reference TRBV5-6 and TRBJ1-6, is DAGVTQSPTHLIKTRGQQVTLRCSPKSGHDTVSWYQQALGQGPQFIFQYYEEEERQRGNFPDRFSGHQFPNYSSELNVNALLLGDSALYLCASSPTGTGYNSPLHFGNGTRLTVT.

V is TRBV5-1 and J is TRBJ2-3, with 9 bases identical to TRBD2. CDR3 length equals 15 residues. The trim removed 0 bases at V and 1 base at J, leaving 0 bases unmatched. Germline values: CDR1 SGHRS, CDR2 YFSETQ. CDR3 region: CASSLGLAGTDTQYF. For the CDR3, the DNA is TGCGCCAGCAGCTTGGGACTAGCGGGCACAGATACGCAGTATTTT. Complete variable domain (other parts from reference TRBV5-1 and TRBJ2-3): KAGVTQTPRYLIKTRGQQVTLSCSPISGHRSVSWYQQTPGQGLQFLFEYFSETQRNKGNFPGRFSGRQFSNSRSEMNVSTLELGDSALYLCASSLGLAGTDTQYFGPGTRLTVL.

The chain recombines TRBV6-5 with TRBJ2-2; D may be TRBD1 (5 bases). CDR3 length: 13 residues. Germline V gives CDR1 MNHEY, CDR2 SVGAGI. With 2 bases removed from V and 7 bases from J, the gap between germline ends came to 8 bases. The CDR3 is CASSYPGRGELFF. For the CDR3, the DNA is TGTGCCAGCAGTTACCCAGGGCGCGGGGAGCTGTTTTTT.